This T cell receptor (beta chain) appears in the sequencing data of a study of Graves' ophthalmopathy and Graves' hyperthyroidism. Overall study results and limits: With a specificity of around 72% and a sensitivity of about 70%, the model predicted ophthalmopathy progression. Blood was where most expanded thyroid clonotypes above 0.001 frequency also turned up.

This clonotype was counted many times. The antigen is not known. For repertoire sequencing, the TCR beta CDR3 regions were amplified from RNA transcripts. Scientists carried out first-round RT-PCR using HTBI primers and then a second-round multiplex PCR. TCRdb re-called the multiplex PCR reads through MiXCR, storing one row per CDR3 protein. The profile covers 600,000 to 700,000 distinct CDR3 sequences, with about 41% appearing a single time and around 3.3% taken by the ten largest. This CDR3 has 12 amino acids. The V end was cut by 10 bases, the J end by 4 bases, with 13 bases between. Germline V gives CDR1 MGHRA, CDR2 YSYEKL.

The sequenced material came from peripheral blood. This rearrangement joins TRBV4-1 to TRBJ1-1, with D tentatively TRBD1 (6 bases). The source is an adult man with Graves' ophthalmopathy. The CDR3, as DNA: TGCGCCACCCGGACAGTTGGCACTGAAGCTTTCTTT. Amino acids: CATRTVGTEAFF.